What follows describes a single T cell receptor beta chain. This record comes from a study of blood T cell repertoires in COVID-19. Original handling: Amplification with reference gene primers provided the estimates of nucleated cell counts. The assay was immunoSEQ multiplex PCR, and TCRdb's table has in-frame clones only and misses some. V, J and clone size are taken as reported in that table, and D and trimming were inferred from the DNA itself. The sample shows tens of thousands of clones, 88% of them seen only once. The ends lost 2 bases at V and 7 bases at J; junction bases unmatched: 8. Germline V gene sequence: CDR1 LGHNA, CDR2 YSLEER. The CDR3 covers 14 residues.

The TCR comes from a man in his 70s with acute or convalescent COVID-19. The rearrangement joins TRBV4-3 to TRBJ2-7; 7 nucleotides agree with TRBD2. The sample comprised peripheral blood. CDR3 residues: CASSQLSGAGEQYF. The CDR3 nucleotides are TGCGCCAGCAGCCAATTGAGCGGGGCGGGGGAGCAGTACTTC.